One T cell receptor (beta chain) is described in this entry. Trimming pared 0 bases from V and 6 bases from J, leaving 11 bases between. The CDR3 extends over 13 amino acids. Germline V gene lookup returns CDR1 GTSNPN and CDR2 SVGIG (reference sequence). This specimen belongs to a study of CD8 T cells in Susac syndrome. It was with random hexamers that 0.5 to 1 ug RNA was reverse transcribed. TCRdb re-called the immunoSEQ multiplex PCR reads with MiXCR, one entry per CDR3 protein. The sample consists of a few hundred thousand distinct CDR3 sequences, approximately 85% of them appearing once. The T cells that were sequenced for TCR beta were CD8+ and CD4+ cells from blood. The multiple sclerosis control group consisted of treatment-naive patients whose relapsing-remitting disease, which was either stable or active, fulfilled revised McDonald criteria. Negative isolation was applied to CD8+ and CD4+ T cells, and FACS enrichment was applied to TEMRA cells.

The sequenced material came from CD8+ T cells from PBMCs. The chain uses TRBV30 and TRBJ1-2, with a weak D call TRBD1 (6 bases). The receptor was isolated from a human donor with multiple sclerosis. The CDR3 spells CAWSVYRANGYTF. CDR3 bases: TGTGCCTGGAGTGTATACAGGGCGAATGGCTACACCTTC.